Following are 28 T cell receptor beta chains from one sample sequenced in a study of shared clonotypes between healthy human individuals. Profiling relied on immunoSEQ multiplex PCR, and the TCRdb table lists in-frame clones only, not all of them. The data show around 450,000 clones, with roughly 83% seen just once and less than 15% held by the top ten. The specimen was PBMCs. All receptors derive from a middle-aged woman in good health. Some clones in this sample may be carry-over from other donors' samples.

The genes are TRBV27 and TRBJ1-2; D not resolved. The V end was cut by 0 bases, the J end by 5 bases, with 13 bases between. This CDR3 comprises 15 residues. CDR1 is MNHEY, CDR2 SMNVEV, per germline (reference sequence). CDR3 in amino acids: CASSLSKGSWYGYTF. DNA for the CDR3: TGTGCCAGCAGTTTATCGAAAGGTAGTTGGTATGGCTACACCTTC.

This clone was detected once. This chain links TRBV30 with TRBJ2-3; the D is unclear. V lost 0 bases, J lost 11 bases, and 12 bases lay in between. This CDR3 spans 12 amino acids. CDR1 GTSNPN and CDR2 SVGIG come from the germline V gene (reference sequence). DNA of the CDR3: TGTGCCTGGAGTGTAGGTACCGGTTGGCAGTATTTT. It specifies CAWSVGTGWQYF. The complete variable domain, with remaining parts taken from reference TRBV30 and TRBJ2-3, reads SQTIHQWPATLVQPVGSPLSLECTVEGTSNPNLYWYRQAAGRGLQLLFYSVGIGQISSEVPQNLSASRPQDRQFILSSKKLLLSDSGFYLCAWSVGTGWQYFGPGTRLTVL.

This clone came up a few times. The V gene is TRBV19, the J gene TRBJ2-3; D assignment may be TRBD1 or TRBD2 (5 bases each). This CDR3 is built from 14 residues. V was pared by 5 bases and J by 0 bases, with 9 bases between. The germline CDR1 and CDR2 sequences are LNHDA and SQIVND (reference sequence). The CDR3 sequence: CASSYGGSTDTQYF. CDR3 sequence (DNA): TGTGCCAGTAGTTATGGGGGTAGCACAGATACGCAGTATTTT.

This clone has more than one count but fewer than ten. The chain joins TRBV7-2 to TRBJ1-2; D gene unclear. V lost 5 bases to trimming and J lost 5 bases, with 15 bases between them. The CDR3 extends over 14 amino acids. CDR1 is SGHTA and CDR2 is FQGNSA in the germline V gene. The chain's CDR3 is CASSPTYDGYGYTF. Here the CDR3 DNA reads TGTGCCAGCAGCCCGACCTATGACGGGTATGGCTACACCTTC. The full variable domain, its missing parts supplied by reference TRBV7-2 and TRBJ1-2, is GAGVSQSPSNKVTEKGKDVELRCDPISGHTALYWYRQSLGQGLEFLIYFQGNSAPDKSGLPSDRFSAERTGGSVSTLTIQRTQQEDSAVYLCASSPTYDGYGYTFGSGTRLTVV.

The chain combines TRBV27 with TRBJ2-2; weak D call: TRBD2 (5 bases). V was pared by 5 bases and J by 6 bases, with 19 bases between. This CDR3 has 16 amino acids. From germline, CDR1 is MNHEY and CDR2 SMNVEV (reference sequence). CDR3 sequence: CASSTPGGQISGELFF. For the CDR3, the DNA is TGTGCCAGCAGTACCCCCGGCGGGCAGATTTCCGGGGAGCTGTTTTTT.

The chain carries TRBV9 and TRBJ2-7; 11 bases line up with TRBD1. The CDR3 is 16 amino acids. The V segment lost 4 bases and the J segment 1 base; nucleotides outside the gene matches: 7. Germline loops: CDR1 SGDLS, CDR2 YYNGEE. CDR3 bases: TGTGCCAGCAGCCCGTCGGGACAGGGGGTTTCCTACGAGCAGTACTTC. Residues: CASSPSGQGVSYEQYF.

This clone was seen only once. The chain uses TRBV6-5 and TRBJ2-5, with TRBD1 matching 9 bases. This CDR3 region has 15 residues. Germline V gene sequence: CDR1 MNHEY, CDR2 SVGAGI. The V gene end was trimmed by 0 bases and the J gene end by 4 bases; junction bases not matched to a gene: 3. The CDR3: CASSYSRTGAETQYF. In DNA, the CDR3 is TGTGCCAGCAGTTACTCACGGACAGGGGCAGAGACCCAGTACTTC.

The chain couples TRBV28 to TRBJ2-1, with 8 bases identical to TRBD2. There are 16 residues in the CDR3. V dropped 2 bases and J dropped 2; count of bases not matched to a gene: 5. Germline CDR1 reads MDHEN; CDR2 reads SYDVKM. This CDR3 is CASSLIAGGAYNEQFF. CDR3 sequence (DNA): TGTGCCAGCAGTTTAATCGCGGGGGGTGCCTACAATGAGCAGTTCTTC.

This clone was found many times. The chain recombines TRBV18 with TRBJ1-5; D is uncertain. Per the germline V gene, CDR1 is KGHSH and CDR2 is LQKENI. Trimming pared 3 bases from V and 0 bases from J, leaving 3 bases between. The CDR3 sequence is 13 residues long. CDR3 coding DNA: TGTGCCAGCTCACCCCTTAGCAATCAGCCCCAGCATTTT. It is translated as CASSPLSNQPQHF.

In this sample, this clone turned up a few times. This chain connects TRBV30 to TRBJ1-2, with unresolved D. Trimming took off 0 bases at V and 8 bases at J, with 13 bases between the two ends. CDR1 and CDR2 (germline): GTSNPN, SVGIG (reference sequence). The CDR3 spans 13 residues. The CDR3 sequence: CAWSVSLIGGYTF. Here the CDR3 DNA reads TGTGCCTGGAGTGTATCCCTTATTGGGGGCTACACCTTC.

CDR3 amino acids: CASSFSQGAYEQYF. The CDR3 nucleotides are TGTGCCAGCAGCTTCAGTCAGGGGGCCTACGAGCAGTACTTC. This sequence joins TRBV7-2 and TRBJ2-7; 7 nucleotides line up with TRBD1. CDR1 is SGHTA and CDR2 is FQGNSA in the germline V gene. Losses at the gene ends were 3 bases for V and 2 bases for J; bases not matched to a gene: 4. This CDR3 is 14 amino acids long. The full variable domain, with the rest looked up from reference TRBV7-2 and TRBJ2-7, is GAGVSQSPSNKVTEKGKDVELRCDPISGHTALYWYRQSLGQGLEFLIYFQGNSAPDKSGLPSDRFSAERTGGSVSTLTIQRTQQEDSAVYLCASSFSQGAYEQYFGPGTRLTVT.

The rearrangement links TRBV11-2 to TRBJ2-7; 11 positions match TRBD1. The J segment lost 7 bases and the V segment lost 5 bases, leaving 1 base of the junction unmatched. The germline gives CDR1 SGHAT, CDR2 FQNNGV. The CDR3 is 12 residues long. CDR3 amino acids: CASSGTGGEQYF. Here the CDR3 DNA reads TGTGCCAGCAGCGGGACAGGGGGAGAGCAGTACTTC.

The CDR3 DNA reads TGCGCCAGCAGCTCTGACCAGGGGAGTTTCTACGAGCAGTACTTC. Amino acids: CASSSDQGSFYEQYF. V and J are TRBV5-1 and TRBJ2-7; the D gene is possibly TRBD1 (6 bases). CDR1 and CDR2 (germline): SGHRS, YFSETQ. Trimming cost V 3 bases and J 3 bases, with 16 bases left between them. This CDR3 comprises 15 residues.

The chain carries TRBV6-1 and TRBJ1-2, with D perhaps matching TRBD1 (6 bases). The germline CDR1 and CDR2 sequences are MNHNS and SASEGT. With 5 bases removed from V and 7 bases from J, the gap between germline ends came to 8 bases. The CDR3 is 11 residues long. The CDR3 DNA is TGTGCCAGCAGTTGGGGGGCTGGCTACACCTTC. This encodes CASSWGAGYTF.

V gene TRBV5-1 combines with J gene TRBJ2-5; 7 positions match TRBD1. V lost 4 bases, J lost 5 bases, and 14 bases stayed unmatched. Germline V gives CDR1 SGHRS, CDR2 YFSETQ. This CDR3 is 16 amino acids long. CDR3 sequence: CASSLRQGGPEETQYF. CDR3 in DNA: TGCGCCAGCAGCCTACGACAGGGTGGGCCAGAGGAGACCCAGTACTTC.

This clone was seen a single time. One end of the junction is discordant with germline, which a read error may explain. This chain joins TRBV10-2 and TRBJ1-2; D not resolved. CDR1 is WSHSY, CDR2 SAAADI, per germline. The CDR3 totals 13 residues. The CDR3: CASSDQILIEAFF. CDR3 coding DNA: TGCGCCAGCAGTGATCAGATTTTAATAGAAGCCTTCTTC.

The rearrangement links TRBV4-1 to TRBJ2-5, with 8 positions matching TRBD2. The end of the DNA is better explained by TRBJ2-7, so the J call may be wrong. The germline gives CDR1 MGHRA, CDR2 YSYEKL. The CDR3 loop spans 17 amino acids. The DNA for the CDR3 is TGCGCCAGCAGCCAAGGTACCCCCCTTAGCGGGACTTACGAGCAGTACTTC. Translated: CASSQGTPLSGTYEQYF.

The chain links TRBV4-1 to TRBJ2-5; TRBD2 agrees at 7 bases. The closer fit of TRBJ2-7 to the DNA end suggests the J call may be wrong. The V gene's germline CDR1 is MGHRA and CDR2 YSYEKL. This CDR3 has 15 amino acids. The CDR3 region is CASSHGGRGDYEQYF. The CDR3 coding sequence is TGCGCCAGCAGCCATGGAGGGAGGGGCGACTACGAGCAGTACTTC.

Of note for this clone: Other DNA sequences in the same sample also yield this CDR3. The CDR3 coding sequence is TGCGCCAGCAGCCAACTAGCGGGTGGCTACAATGAGCAGTTCTTC. Protein product: CASSQLAGGYNEQFF. The chain combines TRBV4-1 with TRBJ2-1; TRBD2 aligns across 8 bases. J gave up 3 bases and V 2 bases, and 3 bases lay outside the gene matches. This CDR3 has 15 residues. From germline, CDR1 is MGHRA and CDR2 YSYEKL.

The chain joins TRBV2 to TRBJ2-1; D unclear. The V end was cut by 9 bases, the J end by 0 bases, with 12 bases between. The CDR3 is made up of 14 amino acids. CDR1 and CDR2 from the germline V gene are SNHLY and FYNNEI. CDR3 loop: CASTPASSYNEQFF. DNA for the CDR3: TGTGCCAGTACGCCGGCTAGCTCCTACAATGAGCAGTTCTTC.

The rearrangement links TRBV12-5 to TRBJ2-3; 10 bases are a match to TRBD2. Trimming removed 1 base from V and 4 bases from J; junction bases left unmatched: 8. CDR1 LGHNT and CDR2 FRNRAP come from the germline V gene. The CDR3 covers 17 residues. The CDR3 reads CASGLGASGRAPDTQYF. In DNA form, the CDR3 reads TGTGCTAGTGGTTTGGGGGCCAGCGGGAGGGCCCCAGATACGCAGTATTTT.

J is TRBJ1-4 and V is TRBV5-1; D possibly corresponds to TRBD1 (5 bases). This CDR3 is 15 amino acids long. Germline-derived CDR1 and CDR2 are SGHRS and YFSETQ. Trimming took 1 base from V and 4 from J, leaving 11 bases between them. CDR3 residues: CASSLNQGGNEKLFF. The CDR3 nucleotides are TGCGCCAGCAGCTTGAATCAGGGAGGTAATGAAAAACTGTTTTTT. The full variable domain, its missing parts supplied by reference TRBV5-1 and TRBJ1-4, is KAGVTQTPRYLIKTRGQQVTLSCSPISGHRSVSWYQQTPGQGLQFLFEYFSETQRNKGNFPGRFSGRQFSNSRSEMNVSTLELGDSALYLCASSLNQGGNEKLFFGSGTQLSVL.

The V call is TRBV25-1, the J call TRBJ1-1; D gene uncertain. Germline CDR1 and CDR2: MGHDK and SYGVNS. The CDR3 is made up of 13 amino acids. Trimming stripped 4 bases from V and 1 base from J, with 7 bases between. The CDR3: CASSAQSNTEAFF. The CDR3 nucleotides are TGTGCCAGCAGTGCACAGTCGAACACTGAAGCTTTCTTT.

The sample holds many counts of this clone. CDR3 residues: CASSEFEGNYGYTF. The CDR3 nucleotides are TGTGCCAGCAGTGAATTCGAGGGCAACTATGGCTACACCTTC. The chain is built from TRBV6-1 and TRBJ1-2; no clear D gene. The CDR3 is 14 amino acids. Per the germline V gene, CDR1 is MNHNS and CDR2 is SASEGT. Trimming pared 2 bases from V and 2 bases from J, leaving 9 bases between.

The genes are TRBV5-4 and TRBJ2-7; 7 nucleotides line up with TRBD2. The CDR3 extends over 12 amino acids. CDR1 is SGHNT, CDR2 YYREEE, per germline (reference sequence). Unmatched junction bases numbered 2, after V lost 2 bases and J lost 6 bases. CDR3 nucleotides: TGTGCCAGCAGCTTACCTAGCGGCGAGCAGTACTTC. This encodes CASSLPSGEQYF.

The chain links TRBV5-5 to TRBJ2-7; D uncertain. Germline V gives CDR1 SGHKS, CDR2 YYEKEE (reference sequence). The CDR3 covers 13 residues. Trimming removed 2 bases at V and 6 bases at J, with 12 bases between. The DNA for the CDR3 is TGTGCCAGCAGCTTCCAGGTTTCGACCGAGCAGTACTTC. Its protein is CASSFQVSTEQYF.

The rearrangement joins TRBV11-3 to TRBJ2-2; possibly TRBD2 for D (6 bases). The CDR3 covers 15 residues. Per the germline V gene, CDR1 is SGHNT and CDR2 is YENEEA. V was cut by 1 base and J by 4 bases, with 10 bases left in between. CDR3 protein: CASSLGAEGTGELFF. The CDR3 region has the DNA TGTGCCAGCAGCTTAGGGGCGGAGGGCACCGGGGAGCTGTTTTTT.

V usage is TRBV2 and J usage is TRBJ1-5; the D gene is possibly TRBD1 (5 bases). The CDR3 extends over 12 amino acids. CDR1 SNHLY and CDR2 FYNNEI come from the germline V gene. The V gene lost 0 bases and the J gene lost 11 bases, with 8 bases spanning the gap. The CDR3: CASSEAQGAQHF. The CDR3 bases are TGTGCCAGCAGTGAAGCGCAGGGAGCCCAGCATTTT.